These 30 T cell receptor beta chains came from one sample sequenced in a study of cytomegalovirus exposure and HLA in healthy donors. PCR involved 60 Vbeta and 13 Jbeta primers. Using immunoSEQ multiplex PCR, the repertoire was profiled, and TCRdb retains in-frame clones only, with some absent. The repertoire includes 110,000 or so clones, 75% to 90% of them detected once, and less than 2% sits in the top ten. Sequencing was performed on PBMCs. Receptors were obtained from a man aged 35-49 years in good health and CMV-seronegative.

The V call is TRBV27, the J call TRBJ1-1; no definite D call. The germline V and J ends were trimmed by 3 bases and 4 bases, with 12 bases remaining between them. The CDR3 loop spans 14 amino acids. The germline V gene encodes CDR1 MNHEY and CDR2 SMNVEV (reference sequence). The CDR3 DNA reads as TGTGCCAGCAGTTTTTACAGCTTGGGCACTGAAGCTTTCTTT. It codes for CASSFYSLGTEAFF.

The genes are TRBV6-5 and TRBJ1-2; no firm D call. CDR1 is MNHEY, CDR2 SVGAGI, per germline. The V end was cut by 8 bases, the J end by 8 bases, with 18 bases between. This CDR3 comprises 13 residues. The CDR3 loop is CASSLSPPGGYTF. CDR3 DNA sequence: TGTGCCAGCTCTCTCTCCCCGCCGGGGGGCTACACCTTC.

The genes are TRBV4-1 and TRBJ2-5; 7 bases align to TRBD2. Judging by the DNA end, TRBJ2-7 fits better; the J call may be wrong. This CDR3 has 15 amino acids. Germline-derived CDR1 and CDR2 are MGHRA and YSYEKL. The CDR3 loop is CASSQGGGTSYEQYF. CDR3 DNA sequence: TGCGCCAGCAGCCAAGGGGGGGGGACCTCCTACGAGCAGTACTTC.

This chain connects TRBV27 to TRBJ2-7, with TRBD1 matching over 8 bases. The germline gives CDR1 MNHEY, CDR2 SMNVEV (reference sequence). The length of the CDR3 is 15 residues. Trimming removed 5 bases from V and 3 bases from J; junction bases left unmatched: 9. The CDR3 coding sequence is TGTGCCAGCAGTCACGGACAGGGCGGTGGCTACGAGCAGTACTTC. Its protein is CASSHGQGGGYEQYF.

This clone was seen a handful of times. The chain recombines TRBV15 with TRBJ1-2, with D possibly matching TRBD1 (5 bases). The germline V and J ends were trimmed by 3 bases and 2 bases, with 7 bases remaining between them. The germline gives CDR1 LNHNV, CDR2 YYDKDF (reference sequence). The CDR3 sequence is 13 residues long. CDR3: CATSRTDNYGYTF. CDR3 in DNA: TGTGCCACCAGCAGGACAGACAACTATGGCTACACCTTC.

The chain uses TRBV28 and TRBJ2-7; D is perhaps TRBD1 (5 bases). Germline assignment: CDR1 MDHEN and CDR2 SYDVKM. This CDR3 contains 15 residues. Trimming cost V 5 bases and J 2 bases, with 16 bases left between them. The CDR3 nucleotides are TGTGCCAGCAGTCCAGCAGGGTTCCGAACCTACGAGCAGTACTTC. As protein: CASSPAGFRTYEQYF.

The chain employs TRBV10-2 and TRBJ2-2; D call uncertain. V gave up 3 bases and J gave up 2 bases, with 7 bases separating them. The CDR3 runs to 14 residues. Germline V gene sequence: CDR1 WSHSY, CDR2 SAAADI. The DNA for the CDR3 is TGCGCCAGCAGTGAATTCATCAACACCGGGGAGCTGTTTTTT. This codes for CASSEFINTGELFF.

The rearrangement uses TRBV5-6 and TRBJ1-5; possibly TRBD1 for D (6 bases). The CDR3 is made up of 15 amino acids. Germline CDR1 is SGHDT and CDR2 is YYEEEE. Trimming took 0 bases from V and 11 from J, leaving 18 bases between them. CDR3 region: CASSLAGGLYKTQHF. CDR3 coding DNA: TGTGCCAGCAGCTTGGCGGGGGGCCTCTACAAGACCCAGCATTTT.

The chain links TRBV7-9 to TRBJ2-7, with 7 bases fitting TRBD1. This CDR3 has 14 residues. With V trimmed by 5 bases and J by 3 bases, 7 bases remained unmatched. Germline V gene lookup returns CDR1 SEHNR and CDR2 FQNEAQ (reference sequence). DNA for the CDR3: TGTGCCAGCAGCCCCACAGGGGCCCACTACGAGCAGTACTTC. Its protein product is CASSPTGAHYEQYF.

Note on this clone: Mismatch with germline at one junction end may stem from a read error. The chain uses TRBV27 and TRBJ2-3; 14 nucleotides align to TRBD2. Germline V gives CDR1 MNHEY, CDR2 SMNVEV (reference sequence). The CDR3 consists of 14 residues. The chain's CDR3 is CASSSETSGGARAF. The DNA for the CDR3 is TGTGCCAGCAGTTCGGAGACTAGCGGGGGGGCCCGAGCCTTT.

As concerns this clone: One end of the junction does not line up with germline, which may come from a read error. The chain is built from TRBV5-1 and TRBJ1-2; TRBD1 matches 10 bases. Germline assignment: CDR1 SGHRS and CDR2 YFSETQ. The CDR3 has 13 amino acids. As DNA, the CDR3 is TGCGCCAGCAGCCCCCCGGGACAGGGGATTCCGGCCTTC. This sequence encodes CASSPPGQGIPAF.

V and J are TRBV15 and TRBJ2-5; 8 bases align to TRBD2. The CDR3 is 16 amino acids. Germline assignment: CDR1 LNHNV and CDR2 YYDKDF (reference sequence). J lost 7 bases, V lost 1 base, and 11 bases had no gene match. The DNA for the CDR3 is TGTGCCACCAGCAGAGTGCCGGGACTAGGCGGAGTGACCCAGTACTTC. Translated, it gives CATSRVPGLGGVTQYF.

The V gene is TRBV15, the J gene TRBJ1-4; D may be TRBD1 (5 bases). The CDR3 runs 15 residues. Germline V gene data show CDR1 as LNHNV and CDR2 as YYDKDF (reference sequence). Trimming took 0 bases from V and 8 from J, leaving 13 bases between them. In DNA, the CDR3 is TGTGCCACCAGCAGAGATGCGGGACTTGCAGAAAAACTGTTTTTT. Amino acid sequence: CATSRDAGLAEKLFF.

The chain employs TRBV6-1 and TRBJ2-7; tentatively, D is TRBD1 (6 bases). There are 15 residues in the CDR3. Trimming removed 4 bases at V and 2 bases at J, with 15 bases between. Germline CDR1 is MNHNS and CDR2 is SASEGT. CDR3 bases: TGTGCCAGCAGTGTCATGTTCGGACAGACCTACGAGCAGTACTTC. This translates into CASSVMFGQTYEQYF.

In DNA form, the CDR3 reads TGTGCCAGCCAAACAGGAAGGAAAAAAGATACGCAGTATTTT. Protein: CASQTGRKKDTQYF. This rearrangement joins TRBV19 to TRBJ2-3, with D perhaps matching TRBD1 (5 bases). Germline lookup yields CDR1 LNHDA and CDR2 SQIVND (reference sequence). This CDR3 is built from 14 residues. V shed 9 bases and J shed 5 bases, with 18 bases lying between them.

The V and J genes are TRBV6-5 and TRBJ1-5; D perhaps matches TRBD1 (6 bases). V was clipped by 6 bases and J by 0 bases, with 12 bases between them. This CDR3 spans 15 amino acids. CDR1 is MNHEY and CDR2 is SVGAGI in the germline V gene. CDR3: CASSPGTRSNQPQHF. Here the CDR3 DNA reads TGTGCCAGCAGCCCCGGGACACGTAGCAATCAGCCCCAGCATTTT.

V is TRBV27 and J is TRBJ1-2, with 7 bases identical to TRBD1. CDR1 MNHEY and CDR2 SMNVEV come from the germline V gene (reference sequence). V was clipped by 6 bases and J by 1 base; unmatched bases: 8. This CDR3 has 15 amino acids. The CDR3 loop reads CASRTRGPGNYGYTF. The CDR3 coding sequence is TGTGCCAGCAGAACAAGGGGGCCGGGTAACTATGGCTACACCTTC.

The table lists this clone with a few counts. The rearrangement links TRBV30 to TRBJ1-6; weak D call: TRBD1 (5 bases). Germline V gene data show CDR1 as GTSNPN and CDR2 as SVGIG (reference sequence). CDR3 length: 12 amino acids. Trimming removed 5 bases from V and 14 bases from J, with 16 bases in between. The CDR3 DNA reads TGTGCCTGGGGCGCTACGGGGGTGACCCTCCACTTT. Translation: CAWGATGVTLHF.

The CDR3 DNA reads as TGTGCCAGCAGCTTGACTAGCGGGGGGACTCTATTAAAGCAGTACTTC. As protein: CASSLTSGGTLLKQYF. V is TRBV5-4 and J is TRBJ2-7; 12 bases match TRBD2. The CDR3 runs 16 residues. Per germline, CDR1 SGHNT and CDR2 YYREEE (reference sequence). Germline trimming cut 1 base from V and 8 bases from J; bases unmatched to any gene: 10.

The chain uses TRBV30 and TRBJ1-2, with 10 nucleotides matching TRBD1. This CDR3 is built from 13 residues. With 1 base clipped from V and 8 bases from J, the junction kept 4 bases outside the gene matches. Germline CDR1 GTSNPN, CDR2 SVGIG (reference sequence). DNA for the CDR3: TGTGCCTGGAGTGGACAGGGGGCTGAAGGCTACACCTTC. Residues: CAWSGQGAEGYTF.

V is TRBV9 and J is TRBJ2-7; D might be TRBD2 (6 bases). Germline assignment: CDR1 SGDLS and CDR2 YYNGEE. Trimming stripped 0 bases from V and 3 bases from J, with 10 bases between. CDR3 length: 14 amino acids. The CDR3 bases are TGTGCCAGCAGCGTAGGGCTAGCGCGCTACGAGCAGTACTTC. It yields the protein CASSVGLARYEQYF.

In regard to this clone: Additional DNA sequences in this sample encode the identical CDR3. The J gene is TRBJ2-2, the V gene TRBV9; no clear D gene. Germline V CDR1 and CDR2: SGDLS, YYNGEE. The germline V and J ends were trimmed by 0 bases and 4 bases, with 4 bases remaining between them. The CDR3 runs 13 residues. In DNA form, the CDR3 reads TGTGCCAGCAGCGTAGGCAGCACCGGGGAGCTGTTTTTT. Translated, it gives CASSVGSTGELFF. Full variable domain (rest looked up from reference TRBV9 and TRBJ2-2): DSGVTQTPKHLITATGQRVTLRCSPRSGDLSVYWYQQSLDQGLQFLIQYYNGEERAKGNILERFSAQQFPDLHSELNLSSLELGDSALYFCASSVGSTGELFFGEGSRLTVL.

The chain recombines TRBV7-9 with TRBJ1-2; TRBD1 matches 8 bases. The germline CDR1 and CDR2 sequences are SEHNR and FQNEAQ (reference sequence). There are 16 residues in the CDR3. Trimming at V came to 7 bases and at J to 8 bases, leaving 18 bases not matched to a gene. The CDR3 loop reads CASTSARIQGGRGYTF. In nucleotides, the CDR3 is TGTGCCAGCACCTCAGCCCGTATACAGGGGGGTCGCGGCTACACCTTC.

The chain employs TRBV7-8 and TRBJ2-3, with TRBD1 matching over 7 bases. The germline gives CDR1 SGHVS, CDR2 FQNEAQ. V shed 5 bases and J 6 bases; nucleotides not matched to a gene: 5. The CDR3 length is 13 residues. The CDR3 DNA sequence: TGTGCCAGCAGCCCAGACAGGGTTGATACGCAGTATTTT. Residues: CASSPDRVDTQYF.

This clone has a handful of counts. The chain links TRBV2 to TRBJ1-1, with a weak D call TRBD1 (5 bases). Trimming removed 2 bases at V and 1 base at J, with 5 bases between. The CDR3 runs to 13 residues. The germline CDR1 and CDR2 sequences are SNHLY and FYNNEI. Written as DNA, the CDR3 is TGTGCCAGCAGTGAAACAGGGAACACTGAAGCTTTCTTT. This codes for CASSETGNTEAFF.

This rearrangement joins TRBV7-2 to TRBJ2-7; possibly TRBD2 for D (5 bases). Germline V gene data show CDR1 as SGHTA and CDR2 as FQGNSA. This CDR3 comprises 15 residues. V dropped 5 bases and J dropped 6 bases, with 20 bases sitting between them. DNA for the CDR3: TGTGCCAGCAGCCGATCAAGCGGTCCCGGCGGCGAGCAGTACTTC. It is translated as CASSRSSGPGGEQYF.

This clone was seen once. The V call is TRBV19, the J call TRBJ1-1, with TRBD1 matching 11 bases. Germline V gene sequence: CDR1 LNHDA, CDR2 SQIVND (reference sequence). The CDR3 is 15 residues long. V lost 3 bases to trimming and J lost 7 bases; unmatched junction nucleotides: 7. The CDR3 here is CASSIRDRGIFEAFF. The CDR3 DNA reads as TGTGCCAGTAGTATTCGGGACAGGGGGATATTTGAAGCTTTCTTT.

This clone was observed once. This sequence joins TRBV7-2 and TRBJ2-5; D is perhaps TRBD1 (6 bases). The CDR3 is made up of 14 amino acids. Germline values: CDR1 SGHTA, CDR2 FQGNSA. Trimming took 1 base from V and 5 from J, leaving 11 bases between them. The CDR3 sequence is CASSLVGGGETQYF. The CDR3 DNA sequence: TGTGCCAGCAGCTTAGTTGGGGGCGGGGAGACCCAGTACTTC. The entire variable domain, with the rest obtained from reference TRBV7-2 and TRBJ2-5, is as follows: GAGVSQSPSNKVTEKGKDVELRCDPISGHTALYWYRQSLGQGLEFLIYFQGNSAPDKSGLPSDRFSAERTGGSVSTLTIQRTQQEDSAVYLCASSLVGGGETQYFGPGTRLLVL.

The genes are TRBV5-6 and TRBJ1-6, with D possibly TRBD1 on 5 matching bases. CDR3 length: 14 residues. Deletions cut 5 bases from V and 6 bases from J, with 12 bases between. Germline lookup yields CDR1 SGHDT and CDR2 YYEEEE. CDR3 loop: CASSGWGTNSPLHF. In DNA, the CDR3 is TGTGCCAGCAGTGGCTGGGGCACTAATTCACCCCTCCACTTT.

The CDR3 sequence is CASSYLGPAGELFF. CDR3 sequence (DNA): TGTGCCAGCAGTTACCTTGGTCCGGCCGGGGAGCTGTTTTTT. This rearrangement joins TRBV6-5 to TRBJ2-2; D remains unclear. The V end was cut by 2 bases, the J end by 6 bases, with 10 bases between. From germline, CDR1 is MNHEY and CDR2 SVGAGI. The CDR3 is 14 amino acids.